These T cell receptor beta chains were read from a single sample in a study of long-term antiretroviral therapy in people with HIV. Profiling relied on immunoSEQ multiplex PCR, and the TCRdb table lists in-frame clones only, not all of them. The table records about 21,000 clones, around 84% of them present only once. This specimen was unsorted PBMCs, taken 1.9 years after starting antiretroviral therapy. The origin of the receptors is a woman aged 45-59 years with HIV. CDR3s include the opening cysteine and the closing phenylalanine or tryptophan. The D gene is left open where the match is weak. Clone size, where shown, is once, few, many, or a class for clones that have expanded.

>TRBV5-1|.|.|TRBJ2-2
CASSLGQGNTGELFF
TGCGCCAGCAGCTTGGGGCAGGGTAACACCGGGGAGCTGTTTTTT
>TRBV7-2|.|.|TRBJ2-7
CASSPPGSYEQYF
TGTGCCAGCAGCCCTCCAGGGTCCTACGAGCAGTACTTC
>TRBV29-1|.|.|TRBJ2-3
CSADRSTDTQYF
TGCAGCGCCGACAGGAGCACAGATACGCAGTATTTT
>TRBV15|.|.|TRBJ1-1
CATSRRTGFNTEAFF
TGTGCCACCAGCAGGCGGACGGGATTTAACACTGAAGCTTTCTTT
>TRBV11-3|.|.|TRBJ1-1
CASSLGRENTEAFF
TGTGCCAGCAGCTTAGGACGAGAGAACACTGAAGCTTTCTTT
>TRBV7-3|.|TRBD1|TRBJ2-5
CASSPKRGTGVQETQYF
TGTGCCAGCAGCCCCAAAAGGGGGACAGGGGTCCAAGAGACCCAGTACTTC
>TRBV5-5|.|.|TRBJ2-3
CASSINWGDTQYF
TGTGCCAGCAGTATAAACTGGGGGGATACGCAGTATTTT
>TRBV4-3|.|TRBD1|TRBJ1-1
CASSPESVDRGRMNTEAFF
TGCGCCAGCAGCCCGGAGAGTGTTGACAGGGGGCGGATGAACACTGAAGCTTTCTTT
>TRBV11-2|.|TRBD2|TRBJ2-5
CASSPGATAGGPGETQYF
TGTGCCAGCAGCCCAGGGGCCACAGCGGGGGGCCCGGGTGAGACCCAGTACTTC
>TRBV4-3|.|.|TRBJ1-3
CASGTSEAGNTIYF
TGCGCCAGCGGGACCTCCGAAGCCGGAAACACCATATATTTT
>TRBV9|.|.|TRBJ1-2
CASRRGGSPSYGYTF
TGTGCCAGCAGGCGGGGAGGGAGCCCGTCCTATGGCTACACCTTC
>TRBV30|.|.|TRBJ1-2
CAWRRVAGAYGYTF
TGTGCCTGGAGAAGGGTGGCAGGGGCCTATGGCTACACCTTC
>TRBV4-1|.|TRBD1|TRBJ1-2
CASSQDNRDSNGYTF
TGCGCCAGCAGCCAAGATAATAGGGACAGTAATGGCTACACCTTC
>TRBV5-6|.|.|TRBJ1-1
CASTESLYDTEAFF
TGTGCCAGCACCGAGTCCTTATACGACACTGAAGCTTTCTTT
>TRBV5-6|.|.|TRBJ2-6
CASSFGGPGANVLTF
TGTGCCAGCAGCTTCGGCGGGCCCGGGGCCAACGTTCTGACTTTC
>TRBV21-1|.|.|TRBJ2-6
CASSSRRREIYPGANVLTF
TGTGCCAGCAGCTCAAGACGTCGGGAGATATATCCTGGGGCCAACGTCCTGACTTTC
>TRBV7-2|medium-sized|.|TRBJ2-1
CASRRGRAYNEQFF
TGTGCCAGCAGAAGGGGTAGGGCCTACAATGAGCAGTTCTTC
>TRBV7-2|.|.|TRBJ2-2
CASSRHGTDDTGELFF
TGTGCCAGCAGTCGACACGGTACAGACGACACCGGGGAGCTGTTTTTT
>TRBV30|.|.|TRBJ1-6
CAWSALHSAPLHF
TGTGCCTGGAGTGCCCTCCACTCCGCACCCCTCCACTTT
>TRBV4-2|.|.|TRBJ1-1
CASSQDGGTEAFF
TGTGCCAGCAGCCAAGATGGGGGGACTGAAGCTTTCTTT
>TRBV6-5|.|.|TRBJ2-1
CASRTGFHEQFF
TGTGCCAGCAGAACAGGGTTCCATGAGCAGTTCTTC
>TRBV15|.|TRBD1|TRBJ2-7
CATSGTGSYEQYF
TGTGCCACCAGCGGGACAGGGTCCTACGAGCAGTACTTC
>TRBV30|.|.|TRBJ1-1
CAWTTGGGYTEAFF
TGTGCCTGGACAACTGGGGGGGGGTACACTGAAGCTTTCTTT
>TRBV27|.|.|TRBJ2-5
CASSFRRGNQETQYF
TGTGCCAGCAGTTTTCGGCGGGGAAACCAAGAGACCCAGTACTTC
>TRBV28|few|.|TRBJ1-5
CASSVKGQPQHF
TGTGCCAGCAGTGTTAAGGGTCAGCCCCAGCATTTT
>TRBV4-3|.|.|TRBJ1-1
CASSREVNTEAFF
TGCGCCAGCAGCCGCGAGGTGAACACTGAAGCTTTCTTT
>TRBV7-6|few|.|TRBJ2-5
CASSSLQETQYF
TGTGCCAGCAGCTCCCTCCAAGAGACCCAGTACTTC
>TRBV28|.|.|TRBJ2-1
CAMKDSKGAAEQFF
TGTGCCATGAAAGACAGTAAGGGTGCGGCTGAGCAGTTCTTC
>TRBV5-6|.|.|TRBJ2-5
CASSRSQETQYF
TGTGCCAGCAGCCGGAGCCAAGAGACCCAGTACTTC
>TRBV6-5|.|.|TRBJ1-4
CASSYDSFNEKLFF
TGTGCCAGCAGTTATGACAGCTTTAATGAAAAACTGTTTTTT
>TRBV4-1|.|TRBD1|TRBJ2-7
CASSPSRQGAYEQYF
TGCGCCAGCAGCCCCTCCCGACAGGGGGCTTACGAGCAGTACTTC
>TRBV20-1|.|.|TRBJ2-3
CRGDWLDTQYF
TGCAGGGGGGACTGGCTAGATACGCAGTATTTT
>TRBV19|.|.|TRBJ1-1
CASSTRQATEAFF
TGTGCCAGTAGTACCAGACAGGCCACTGAAGCTTTCTTT
>TRBV5-1|.|TRBD1|TRBJ2-5
CASSLEGQGYDETQYF
TGCGCCAGCAGCTTGGAGGGACAGGGCTACGATGAGACCCAGTACTTC
>TRBV30|.|.|TRBJ1-6
CAWSVGARSYNSPLHF
TGTGCCTGGAGTGTAGGGGCGAGGTCCTATAATTCACCCCTCCACTTT
>TRBV9|.|TRBD2|TRBJ2-3
CASSVLAGGGTDTQYF
TGTGCCAGCAGCGTACTAGCGGGGGGAGGCACAGATACGCAGTATTTT
>TRBV4-1|.|.|TRBJ2-5
CASSQVVGDRETQYF
TGCGCCAGCAGCCAAGTGGTAGGGGATCGGGAGACCCAGTACTTC
>TRBV5-4|.|.|TRBJ1-1
CASSFLGRKNTEAFF
TGTGCCAGCAGCTTCTTGGGCAGGAAGAACACTGAAGCTTTCTTT
>TRBV15|.|.|TRBJ1-5
CATSSRGGSSNQPQHF
TGTGCCACCAGCAGCCGGGGGGGGTCGAGCAATCAGCCCCAGCATTTT
>TRBV4-1|.|TRBD1|TRBJ2-7
CASSQEGQGYYEQYF
TGCGCCAGCAGCCAAGAGGGACAGGGATACTACGAGCAGTACTTC
>TRBV18|.|.|TRBJ2-7
CASSPSASYEQYF
TGTGCCAGCTCACCTTCGGCGAGCTACGAGCAGTACTTC
>TRBV7-8|.|.|TRBJ2-5
CASSWTTMETQYF
TGTGCCAGCAGCTGGACTACGATGGAGACCCAGTACTTC
>TRBV5-6|.|TRBD2|TRBJ2-5
CASSLAGGVETQYF
TGTGCCAGCAGCTTGGCCGGGGGGGTCGAGACCCAGTACTTC
>TRBV4-1|.|TRBD1|TRBJ1-1
CASSRGQGKGAEAFF
TGCGCCAGCAGCCGGGGACAGGGTAAAGGGGCTGAAGCTTTCTTT
>TRBV7-2|.|TRBD1|TRBJ2-7
CASSIGQEYYEQYF
TGTGCCAGCAGCATCGGACAGGAATACTACGAGCAGTACTTC
>TRBV10-3|.|.|TRBJ1-1
CAISGALMNTEAFF
TGTGCCATCAGTGGGGCCTTAATGAACACTGAAGCTTTCTTT
>TRBV28|.|.|TRBJ1-2
CASAGGAYGYTF
TGTGCCTCCGCGGGAGGAGCCTATGGCTACACCTTC
>TRBV6-5|.|.|TRBJ2-6
CASSSKGAGANVLTF
TGTGCCAGCAGTAGTAAGGGTGCCGGGGCCAACGTCCTGACTTTC
>TRBV7-2|.|TRBD2|TRBJ2-7
CASSLVGGVSSGTPSEQYF
TGTGCCAGCAGCTTAGTAGGGGGGGTGAGTAGCGGGACACCTTCCGAGCAGTACTTC
>TRBV4-1|.|.|TRBJ2-7
CASSQATSYEQYF
TGCGCCAGCAGCCAAGCCACCTCCTACGAGCAGTACTTC
>TRBV9|.|.|TRBJ1-6
CASSVRAGASYNSPLHF
TGTGCCAGCAGCGTAAGGGCAGGCGCCTCCTATAATTCACCCCTCCACTTT
>TRBV13|.|TRBD2|TRBJ2-5
CASSLGDAGDARETQYF
TGTGCCAGCAGCTTAGGCGACGCGGGGGACGCTCGGGAGACCCAGTACTTC
>TRBV7-6|.|.|TRBJ1-3
CASSHTGVPTGNTIYF
TGTGCCAGCAGCCACACCGGGGTCCCCACTGGAAACACCATATATTTT